Shown below are 19 T cell receptor beta chains from a single sample sequenced in a study of read filtering for tumor transcriptome and immune sequencing. The library was built from around 400 ng RNA with molecular barcoded adaptors for alpha/delta and beta/gamma chains. TCRdb passed the reads through MiXCR, listing each CDR3 protein once. This sample has more than 55,000 distinct CDR3 sequences; around a fifth occur once, and the top ten carry about a sixth. The specimen sequenced was a population of CD138-negative cells sorted from bone marrow. Receptors were obtained from a donor over 35 with multiple myeloma.

This clonotype was seen repeatedly, ten times or more. The chain combines TRBV28 with TRBJ2-1, with 13 bases identical to TRBD2. Germline CDR1 is MDHEN and CDR2 is SYDVKM. The ends lost 7 bases at V and 8 bases at J; junction bases unmatched: 14. The length of the CDR3 is 17 residues. CDR3 in amino acids: CASKKLGLAGDRDEQFF. The CDR3 bases are TGTGCCAGCAAGAAACTAGGACTAGCGGGAGATAGGGATGAGCAGTTCTTC.

There are many counts of this clonotype. The chain links TRBV3-1 to TRBJ2-1; 15 bases are a match to TRBD2. Looked up from germline, CDR1 is LGHDT and CDR2 is YNNKEL (reference sequence). This CDR3 contains 16 residues. Unmatched junction bases numbered 9, after V lost 7 bases and J lost 8 bases. The CDR3 loop reads CASTQAGTSGRYEQFF. CDR3 DNA sequence: TGTGCCAGCACTCAAGCGGGGACTAGCGGGAGGTATGAGCAGTTCTTC.

As for this clonotype: One end of the junction is discordant with germline, which a read error may explain. The chain joins TRBV6-4 to TRBJ2-1, with TRBD2 matching over 9 bases. The germline CDR1 and CDR2 sequences are MRHNA and SNTAGT. The CDR3 runs to 15 residues. The CDR3 region has the DNA TGTGCCAGTAGTGCGGGGGGGGGGCTTAACAATGAGCAGTTCTTC. Translating it yields CASSAGGGLNNEQFF.

About this clonotype itself: Likely a read error: the CDR3 ends without its conserved phenylalanine or tryptophan. This rearrangement joins TRBV12-5 to TRBJ1-1; a possible D gene is TRBD1 (6 bases). The V end was cut by 5 bases, the J end by 5 bases, with 15 bases between. Per germline, CDR1 LGHNT and CDR2 FRNRAP. The CDR3 extends over 14 amino acids. CDR3 nucleotides: TGTGCTAGTGGTCCGGACAGTATTGTGACTGAAGCTTTCATT. Residues: CASGPDSIVTEAFI.

This chain's CDR3 is CATTSGQGDQPQHF. The CDR3 DNA reads TGTGCCACCACCAGCGGACAGGGCGATCAGCCCCAGCATTTT. The chain couples TRBV15 to TRBJ1-5, with 8 bases aligning to TRBD1. Germline CDR1 reads LNHNV; CDR2 reads YYDKDF (reference sequence). The CDR3 has 14 residues. V was clipped by 7 bases and J by 5 bases; unmatched bases: 7.

This clonotype came up many times. The chain recombines TRBV2 with TRBJ2-1; D gene unclear. Germline loops: CDR1 SNHLY, CDR2 FYNNEI. The CDR3 consists of 12 residues. Trimming took off 9 bases at V and 1 base at J, with 7 bases between the two ends. The CDR3: CARETSYNEQFF. CDR3 coding DNA: TGTGCCAGAGAGACGTCCTACAATGAGCAGTTCTTC.

J is TRBJ2-2 and V is TRBV7-2; 11 nucleotides line up with TRBD2. The trim removed 4 bases at V and 8 bases at J, leaving 3 bases unmatched. Germline V CDR1 and CDR2: SGHTA, FQGNSA. The CDR3 sequence is 14 residues long. As DNA, the CDR3 is TGTGCCAGCAGCTATAGCGGGGGGGAGGGGGAGCTGTTTTTT. It codes for CASSYSGGEGELFF.

A few counts support this clonotype. Since a much larger clone is just one base distant, this may be a read error. The chain links TRBV2 to TRBJ1-2; D perhaps matches TRBD1 (6 bases). The CDR3 has 17 amino acids. Germline values: CDR1 SNHLY, CDR2 FYNNEI. CDR3 DNA sequence: TGTGCCAGCAGTGTAGAGAAAATACAGGGATCTAACTATGGCTGCACCTTC. Translation: CASSVEKIQGSNYGCTF.

Worth noting for this clonotype: A read error is likely, as this CDR3 ends without the conserved phenylalanine or tryptophan. The chain carries TRBV24-1 and TRBJ2-1, with TRBD2 matching over 10 bases. V was clipped by 12 bases and J by 6 bases; unmatched bases: 7. The CDR3 runs 13 residues. CDR1 is KGHDR, CDR2 SFDVKD, per germline. This chain's CDR3 is CAAGTSVLNEQFL. The CDR3 bases are TGTGCCGCAGGGACTAGCGTGCTCAATGAGCAGTTCTTA.

The chain links TRBV4-1 to TRBJ1-5; D may be TRBD1 (6 bases). In germline, CDR1 is MGHRA, CDR2 YSYEKL. The V and J ends lost 4 bases and 7 bases respectively, with 14 bases between them. The CDR3 is 14 residues long. The CDR3 DNA reads TGCGCCAGCAGCCTATCTCCACAGGGACAGCCCCAGCATTTT. Encoded protein: CASSLSPQGQPQHF.

This clonotype came up many times. This sequence joins TRBV28 and TRBJ2-1; D possibly corresponds to TRBD1 (5 bases). The CDR3 extends over 14 amino acids. The germline V and J ends were trimmed by 7 bases and 5 bases, with 15 bases remaining between them. Germline V gene data show CDR1 as MDHEN and CDR2 as SYDVKM. This chain's CDR3 is CASNIQGGHNEQFF. The DNA of the CDR3 is TGTGCCAGCAACATCCAGGGTGGCCACAATGAGCAGTTCTTC.

This clonotype appeared many times. The chain joins TRBV15 to TRBJ2-2; D is ambiguous. The germline V and J ends were trimmed by 9 bases and 0 bases, with 11 bases remaining between them. The germline CDR1 and CDR2 sequences are LNHNV and YYDKDF (reference sequence). This CDR3 contains 14 residues. CDR3 sequence reads: CATERTANTGELFF. The CDR3 DNA reads as TGTGCCACGGAACGGACCGCGAACACCGGGGAGCTGTTTTTT.

V and J are TRBV5-1 and TRBJ1-5, with D hard to call. This CDR3 has 17 amino acids. Trimming removed 0 bases from V and 3 bases from J, with 16 bases in between. The germline CDR1 and CDR2 sequences are SGHRS and YFSETQ. In DNA, the CDR3 is TGCGCCAGCAGCTTGGGACCGAATGCGGCCCCCAATCAGCCCCAGCATTTT. It yields the protein CASSLGPNAAPNQPQHF. The whole variable domain, remainder taken from reference TRBV5-1 and TRBJ1-5, is KAGVTQTPRYLIKTRGQQVTLSCSPISGHRSVSWYQQTPGQGLQFLFEYFSETQRNKGNFPGRFSGRQFSNSRSEMNVSTLELGDSALYLCASSLGPNAAPNQPQHFGDGTRLSIL.

This clonotype has at least ten counts. V usage is TRBV13 and J usage is TRBJ2-5; a weak D match, TRBD1 (6 bases). This CDR3 is built from 16 residues. CDR1 and CDR2 (germline): PRHDT, FYEKMQ (reference sequence). The V gene lost 5 bases and the J gene lost 4 bases, with 20 bases spanning the gap. DNA of the CDR3: TGTGCCAGCAGCCGAGCACAGGGTCGGATCGGAGAGACCCAGTACTTC. It encodes CASSRAQGRIGETQYF.

The chain carries TRBV12-3 or TRBV12-4 and TRBJ1-5; possibly TRBD1 for D (5 bases). V shed 5 bases and J shed 6 bases, with 11 bases lying between them. This CDR3 is 13 amino acids long. CDR3 region: CASSPGTRQPQHF. CDR3 in DNA: TGTGCCAGCAGTCCAGGGACTCGTCAGCCCCAGCATTTT.

This clonotype was detected ten times or more. Here the CDR3 DNA reads TGTGCCAGCAGTGAAGCGACAGGGGGTGGTGAAAAACTGTTTTTT. This gives the protein CASSEATGGGEKLFF. The chain recombines TRBV25-1 with TRBJ1-4; 9 bases line up with TRBD1. CDR3 length: 15 amino acids. Trimming removed 2 bases from V and 7 bases from J; junction bases left unmatched: 5. CDR1 MGHDK and CDR2 SYGVNS come from the germline V gene.

Regarding this clonotype: A much larger clone differs from this one at a single base, so this may be a read error. The CDR3 sequence is CASSPGTSQREQYF. The DNA for the CDR3 is TGTGCCAGCAGCCCCGGGACTAGCCAACGGGAGCAGTACTTC. The chain recombines TRBV3-1 with TRBJ2-7; 9 nucleotides align to TRBD2. The germline CDR1 and CDR2 sequences are LGHDT and YNNKEL (reference sequence). Losses at the gene ends were 4 bases for V and 7 bases for J; bases not matched to a gene: 8. There are 14 residues in the CDR3.

This clonotype was recorded many times. J is TRBJ2-7 and V is TRBV29-1; D could derive from TRBD1 or TRBD2 (5 bases each). Germline V lookup: CDR1 SQVTM, CDR2 ANQGSEA. The CDR3 is made up of 14 amino acids. V lost 6 bases, J lost 0 bases, and 15 bases lay in between. The CDR3 region is CSVRDRYSSYEQYF. The DNA of the CDR3 is TGCAGCGTCCGGGACCGCTACAGCTCCTACGAGCAGTACTTC.

There are many counts of this clonotype. The gene calls are TRBV12-5 and TRBJ2-5; no clear D. Germline loops: CDR1 LGHNT, CDR2 FRNRAP. Trimming pared 3 bases from V and 5 bases from J, leaving 13 bases between. This CDR3 is built from 14 residues. The CDR3, as DNA: TGTGCTAGTGGTTTTTTAGGGAATAGGGAGACCCAGTACTTC. As protein: CASGFLGNRETQYF. Full variable domain (outside the CDR3, taken from reference TRBV12-5 and TRBJ2-5): DARVTQTPRHKVTEMGQEVTMRCQPILGHNTVFWYRQTMMQGLELLAYFRNRAPLDDSGMPKDRFSAEMPDATLATLKIQPSEPRDSAVYFCASGFLGNRETQYFGPGTRLLVL.